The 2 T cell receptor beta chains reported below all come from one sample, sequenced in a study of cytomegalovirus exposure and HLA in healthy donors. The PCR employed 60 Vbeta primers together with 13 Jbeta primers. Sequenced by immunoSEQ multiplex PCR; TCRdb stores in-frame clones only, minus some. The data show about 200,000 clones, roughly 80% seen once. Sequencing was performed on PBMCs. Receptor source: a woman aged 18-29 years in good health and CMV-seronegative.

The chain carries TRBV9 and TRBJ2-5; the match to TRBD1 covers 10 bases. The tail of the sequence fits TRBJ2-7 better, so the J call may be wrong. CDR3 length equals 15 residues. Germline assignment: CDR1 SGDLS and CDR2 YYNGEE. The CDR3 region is CASSVGQGATYEQYF. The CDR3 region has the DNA TGTGCCAGCAGCGTAGGACAGGGGGCGACCTACGAGCAGTACTTC.

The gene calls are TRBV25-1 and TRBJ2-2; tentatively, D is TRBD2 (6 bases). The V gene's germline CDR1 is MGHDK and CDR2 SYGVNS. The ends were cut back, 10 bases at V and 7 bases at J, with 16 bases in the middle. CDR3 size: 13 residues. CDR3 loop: CAMGGVEVGELFF. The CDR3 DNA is TGTGCCATGGGCGGGGTGGAGGTCGGGGAGCTGTTTTTT. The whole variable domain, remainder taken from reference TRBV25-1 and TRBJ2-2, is EADIYQTPRYLVIGTGKKITLECSQTMGHDKMYWYQQDPGMELHLIHYSYGVNSTEKGDLSSESTVSRIRTEHFPLTLESARPSHTSQYLCAMGGVEVGELFFGEGSRLTVL.